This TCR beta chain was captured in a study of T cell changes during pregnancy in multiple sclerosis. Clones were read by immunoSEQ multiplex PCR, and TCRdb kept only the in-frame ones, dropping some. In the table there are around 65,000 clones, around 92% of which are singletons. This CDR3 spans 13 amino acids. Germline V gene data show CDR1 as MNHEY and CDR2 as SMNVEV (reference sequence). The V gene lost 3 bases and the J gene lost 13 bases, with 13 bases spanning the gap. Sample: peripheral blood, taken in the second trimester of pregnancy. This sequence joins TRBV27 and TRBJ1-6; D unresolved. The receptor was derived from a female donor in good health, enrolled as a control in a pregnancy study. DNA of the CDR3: TGTGCCAGCAGTTTCTTAGGAGGGAGGCCCCTCCACTTT. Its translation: CASSFLGGRPLHF.